Below, 20 T cell receptor beta chains from the same sample are listed, as sequenced in a study of cytomegalovirus exposure and HLA in healthy donors. Primers included in the PCR were 60 Vbeta and 13 Jbeta primers. Produced via immunoSEQ multiplex PCR; TCRdb's table is partial and in-frame only. The repertoire holds approximately 150,000 clones, about 80% seen once, with around 1% in the top ten. Sequencing used PBMCs. These receptor sequences come from a woman aged 40 to 55 in good health and CMV-seronegative.

V and J are TRBV9 and TRBJ2-5, with TRBD2 identical over 8 bases. Germline V gene sequence: CDR1 SGDLS, CDR2 YYNGEE. This CDR3 comprises 15 residues. J was trimmed by 0 bases and V by 1 base; bases with no gene match: 2. The CDR3 here is CASSVSGGYQETQYF. As DNA, the CDR3 is TGTGCCAGCAGCGTATCGGGGGGGTACCAAGAGACCCAGTACTTC.

J is TRBJ1-1 and V is TRBV19, with 8 bases matching TRBD1. Looked up from germline, CDR1 is LNHDA and CDR2 is SQIVND (reference sequence). The CDR3 totals 14 residues. With V trimmed by 10 bases and J by 5 bases, 12 bases remained unmatched. This chain's CDR3 is CATITGGRRTEAFF. The CDR3 nucleotides read TGTGCCACAATAACAGGGGGAAGACGGACTGAAGCTTTCTTT. Full variable domain (rest looked up from reference TRBV19 and TRBJ1-1): DGGITQSPKYLFRKEGQNVTLSCEQNLNHDAMYWYRQDPGQGLRLIYYSQIVNDFQKGDIAEGYSVSREKKESFPLTVTSAQKNPTAFYLCATITGGRRTEAFFGQGTRLTVV.

The V call is TRBV10-3, the J call TRBJ2-2, with 10 nucleotides matching TRBD2. Germline V gene lookup returns CDR1 ENHRY and CDR2 SYGVKD. With 1 base clipped from V and 4 bases from J, the junction kept 9 bases outside the gene matches. The CDR3 has 18 amino acids. The CDR3 protein is CAISELVAGGMGTGELFF. As DNA, the CDR3 is TGTGCCATCAGTGAGTTAGTAGCGGGAGGAATGGGCACCGGGGAGCTGTTTTTT.

CDR3 in amino acids: CASSLNLQPQHF. In DNA, the CDR3 is TGTGCCAGCAGCTTAAATCTCCAGCCCCAGCATTTT. V usage is TRBV7-2 and J usage is TRBJ1-5; D is ambiguous. Trimming took off 2 bases at V and 7 bases at J, with 6 bases between the two ends. Germline values: CDR1 SGHTA, CDR2 FQGNSA. The CDR3 is 12 residues long.

The CDR3 nucleotides are TGTGCCAGCTCCCTCGAGGCGCCAGATACGCAGTATTTT. It yields the protein CASSLEAPDTQYF. The genes are TRBV18 and TRBJ2-3; D remains ambiguous. V was shortened by 6 bases and J by 4 bases, with 11 bases between the two germline ends. Germline CDR1 is KGHSH and CDR2 is LQKENI. CDR3 length: 13 amino acids.

This chain connects TRBV5-4 to TRBJ1-2; a possible D gene is TRBD1 (6 bases). V lost 1 base and J 6 bases, leaving 10 bases between the germline ends. The CDR3 contains 13 residues. Looked up from germline, CDR1 is SGHNT and CDR2 is YYREEE (reference sequence). The CDR3 protein is CASSLIPGDGYTF. Written as DNA, the CDR3 is TGTGCCAGCAGCTTGATCCCAGGGGATGGCTACACCTTC.

The chain has TRBV14 and TRBJ2-1, with 9 nucleotides matching TRBD2. The germline V gene has CDR1 SGHDN and CDR2 FVKESK. Germline trimming cut 0 bases from V and 0 bases from J; bases unmatched to any gene: 3. CDR3 length: 17 residues. The CDR3 DNA reads TGTGCCAGCAGCCAAGAGGCGGGAGGGAGCTCCTACAATGAGCAGTTCTTC. Translating it yields CASSQEAGGSSYNEQFF.

J is TRBJ2-1 and V is TRBV5-1; 7 bases are shared with TRBD1. Germline CDR1 is SGHRS and CDR2 is YFSETQ. Trimming at V came to 0 bases and at J to 4 bases, leaving 13 bases not matched to a gene. The length of the CDR3 is 18 residues. CDR3 DNA: TGCGCCAGCAGCTTGGCCATATCGCCGACAGGGTTGTACAATGAGCAGTTCTTC. Translated: CASSLAISPTGLYNEQFF. The variable domain in full, completed from reference TRBV5-1 and TRBJ2-1, reads KAGVTQTPRYLIKTRGQQVTLSCSPISGHRSVSWYQQTPGQGLQFLFEYFSETQRNKGNFPGRFSGRQFSNSRSEMNVSTLELGDSALYLCASSLAISPTGLYNEQFFGPGTRLTVL.

This chain uses TRBV29-1 with TRBJ1-2; 8 nucleotides line up with TRBD1. V trimming: 6 bases; J trimming: 4 bases; junction bases outside the gene matches: 7. There are 13 residues in the CDR3. CDR1 and CDR2 (germline): SQVTM, ANQGSEA. The CDR3 sequence is CSVRTGGGYGYTF. Written as DNA, the CDR3 is TGCAGCGTCAGAACAGGGGGAGGCTATGGCTACACCTTC.

The genes are TRBV28 and TRBJ1-1; weak D call: TRBD1 (5 bases). The germline CDR1 and CDR2 sequences are MDHEN and SYDVKM. The CDR3 consists of 13 residues. V lost 3 bases and J 5 bases, leaving 10 bases between the germline ends. The CDR3 DNA reads TGTGCCAGCAGTTTGGGGGGTACTACTGAAGCTTTCTTT. It codes for CASSLGGTTEAFF.

The V call is TRBV2, the J call TRBJ1-4; D remains ambiguous. V was trimmed by 4 bases and J by 8 bases, leaving 14 bases between them. This CDR3 has 14 amino acids. CDR1 is SNHLY, CDR2 FYNNEI, per germline. The CDR3 DNA reads TGTGCCAGCAGTGGGACCTCCTCGGGAGAAAAACTGTTTTTT. It is translated as CASSGTSSGEKLFF.

This clone was recorded a few times. The chain links TRBV5-1 to TRBJ2-1; 9 positions match TRBD2. Per the germline V gene, CDR1 is SGHRS and CDR2 is YFSETQ. V dropped 1 base and J dropped 6; count of bases not matched to a gene: 8. The CDR3 extends over 16 amino acids. Written as DNA, the CDR3 is TGCGCCAGCAGCTTGTTTGTTAGCGGGAGTTCCAATGAGCAGTTCTTC. It translates to CASSLFVSGSSNEQFF. Full variable domain (missing parts from reference TRBV5-1 and TRBJ2-1): KAGVTQTPRYLIKTRGQQVTLSCSPISGHRSVSWYQQTPGQGLQFLFEYFSETQRNKGNFPGRFSGRQFSNSRSEMNVSTLELGDSALYLCASSLFVSGSSNEQFFGPGTRLTVL.

The rearrangement joins TRBV6-1 to TRBJ2-1, with TRBD2 matching 7 bases. This CDR3 region has 15 residues. J gave up 8 bases and V 2 bases, and 9 bases lay outside the gene matches. CDR1 and CDR2 from the germline V gene are MNHNS and SASEGT. CDR3 region: CASSEFGGVRYEQFF. DNA of the CDR3: TGTGCCAGCAGTGAATTTGGGGGGGTGAGATATGAGCAGTTCTTC.

The rearrangement uses TRBV9 and TRBJ1-3; TRBD1 is a possible D gene (5 bases). The length of the CDR3 is 13 residues. V lost 1 base and J lost 8, with 10 bases in between. The germline gives CDR1 SGDLS, CDR2 YYNGEE. The CDR3 region has the DNA TGTGCCAGCAGCGTAAACAGGAGGGACACCATATATTTT. It is translated as CASSVNRRDTIYF.

The J gene is TRBJ1-5, the V gene TRBV28, with 9 nucleotides matching TRBD1. The CDR3 extends over 15 amino acids. Germline CDR1 is MDHEN and CDR2 is SYDVKM. Trimming took 6 bases from V and 3 from J; bases not matched to a gene: 6. CDR3 sequence (DNA): TGTGCCAGCAGCTTCCGGGACAGGGACAATCAGCCCCAGCATTTT. Translated, it gives CASSFRDRDNQPQHF.

J is TRBJ2-7 and V is TRBV7-9; D remains ambiguous. The CDR3 extends over 11 amino acids. The V end was cut by 8 bases, the J end by 1 base, with 6 bases between. The germline V gene has CDR1 SEHNR and CDR2 FQNEAQ (reference sequence). The CDR3 DNA follows: TGTGCCAGCGGCAATTCCTACGAGCAGTACTTC. Amino acids: CASGNSYEQYF.

There are a few counts of this clone. The chain joins TRBV10-1 to TRBJ2-1, with 7 bases identical to TRBD2. The CDR3 spans 17 residues. Looked up from germline, CDR1 is WNHNN and CDR2 is SYGVQD (reference sequence). The J segment lost 12 bases and the V segment lost 3 bases, leaving 20 bases of the junction unmatched. The CDR3 sequence is CASSDWGKAGEFTLQFF. The CDR3 DNA is TGCGCCAGCAGTGATTGGGGTAAGGCGGGAGAATTTACCCTGCAGTTCTTC.

The J gene is TRBJ2-2, the V gene TRBV5-1, with D hard to call. CDR3 length: 11 residues. Germline V gene data show CDR1 as SGHRS and CDR2 as YFSETQ. Trimming shortened V by 3 bases and J by 8 bases, and 5 bases separated the two germline ends. The CDR3 bases are TGCGCCAGCAGCTCCTCTGGGGAGCTGTTTTTT. It is translated as CASSSSGELFF.

The gene calls are TRBV5-6 and TRBJ2-5; the D gene is possibly TRBD1 (6 bases). This CDR3 is built from 15 residues. CDR1 and CDR2 from the germline V gene are SGHDT and YYEEEE. The V end lost 4 bases, the J end lost 4 bases, and 17 bases lay between the germline ends. The CDR3 reads CASSMPGQPTETQYF. The DNA for the CDR3 is TGTGCCAGCAGCATGCCGGGACAACCGACAGAGACCCAGTACTTC.

This clone was picked up a small number of times. This chain joins TRBV6-5 and TRBJ1-2; 8 bases fit TRBD1. This CDR3 comprises 14 residues. CDR1 is MNHEY and CDR2 is SVGAGI in the germline V gene. The junction had 4 bases not matched to a gene; V was cut back by 5 bases and J by 2 bases. CDR3 protein: CASSRDRTNYGYTF. The CDR3 nucleotides read TGTGCCAGCAGTCGGGACAGGACCAACTATGGCTACACCTTC.